This TCR beta chain was found in a study of OX40 agonist ivuxolimab in advanced cancers. Study context: Across the patients, intravenous ivuxolimab was delivered every 2 weeks at 0.01 to 10 mg/kg. Partial responses were achieved by three patients: one hepatocellular carcinoma, two cutaneous melanoma. Points from the study as a whole: Partial responders dosed at 0.1-3.0 mg/kg displayed clonal expansion ranking among the lowest.

This CDR3 contains 16 residues. V dropped 0 bases and J dropped 4 bases, with 14 bases sitting between them. Germline CDR1 is SGDLS and CDR2 is YYNGEE. The method was immunoSEQ multiplex PCR; TCRdb's version includes in-frame clones alone and lacks a portion of them. Here the sample spans under 70,000 clones, roughly 85% being singletons. Turning to this clone: Its antigen remains unidentified.

The TCR comes from an adult with an advanced solid tumor such as melanoma, head and neck, liver or kidney cancer. The specimen was CD4+ or CD8+ T cells sorted from blood, collected in a trial of the OX40 agonist ivuxolimab. The chain links TRBV9 to TRBJ1-3, with D unresolved. The DNA for the CDR3 is TGTGCCAGCAGCGTAGAAGGCCACTCCCGGGGAAACACCATATATTTT. This translates into CASSVEGHSRGNTIYF. Full variable domain (rest looked up from reference TRBV9 and TRBJ1-3): DSGVTQTPKHLITATGQRVTLRCSPRSGDLSVYWYQQSLDQGLQFLIQYYNGEERAKGNILERFSAQQFPDLHSELNLSSLELGDSALYFCASSVEGHSRGNTIYFGEGSWLTVV.